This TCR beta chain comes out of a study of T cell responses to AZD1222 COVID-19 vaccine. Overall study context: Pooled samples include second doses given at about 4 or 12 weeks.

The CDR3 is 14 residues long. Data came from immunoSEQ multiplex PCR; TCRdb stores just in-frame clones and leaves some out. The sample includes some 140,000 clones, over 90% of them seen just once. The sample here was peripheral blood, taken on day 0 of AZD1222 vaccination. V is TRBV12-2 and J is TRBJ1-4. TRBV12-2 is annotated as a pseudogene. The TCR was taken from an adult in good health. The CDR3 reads CASRLVGANEKLFF. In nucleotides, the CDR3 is TGTGCAAGTCGCTTAGTTGGGGCTAATGAAAAACTGTTTTTT.